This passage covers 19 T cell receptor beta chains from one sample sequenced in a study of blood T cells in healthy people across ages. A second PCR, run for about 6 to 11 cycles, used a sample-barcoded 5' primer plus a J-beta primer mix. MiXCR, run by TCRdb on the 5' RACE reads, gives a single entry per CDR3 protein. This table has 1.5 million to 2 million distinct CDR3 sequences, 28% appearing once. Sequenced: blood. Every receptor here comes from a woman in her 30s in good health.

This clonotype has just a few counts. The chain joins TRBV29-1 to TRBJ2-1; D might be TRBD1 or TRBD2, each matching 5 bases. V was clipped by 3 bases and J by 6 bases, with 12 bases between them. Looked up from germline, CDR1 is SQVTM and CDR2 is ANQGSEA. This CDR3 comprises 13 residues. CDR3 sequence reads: CSVDGGGPNEQFF. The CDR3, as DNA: TGCAGCGTTGACGGTGGGGGACCCAATGAGCAGTTCTTC.

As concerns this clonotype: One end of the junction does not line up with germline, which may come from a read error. In DNA, the CDR3 is TGTGCCAGCAGTTTTCAAGGGAGCTCCTACAATGAGCGGTTCTTC. Translating gives CASSFQGSSYNERFF. The chain uses TRBV28 and TRBJ2-1; a possible D gene is TRBD2 (5 bases). From germline, CDR1 is MDHEN and CDR2 SYDVKM. The length of the CDR3 is 15 residues.

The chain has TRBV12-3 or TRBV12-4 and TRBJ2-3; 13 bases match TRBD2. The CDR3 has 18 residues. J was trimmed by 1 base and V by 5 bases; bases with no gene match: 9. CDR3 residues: CASSPTSGRGSGTDTQYF. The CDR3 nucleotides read TGTGCCAGCAGTCCTACTAGCGGGAGGGGGTCCGGCACAGATACGCAGTATTTT.

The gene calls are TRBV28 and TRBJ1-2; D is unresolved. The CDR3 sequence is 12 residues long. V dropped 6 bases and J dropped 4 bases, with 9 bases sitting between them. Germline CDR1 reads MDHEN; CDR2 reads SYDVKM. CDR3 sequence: CASRNEAYGYTF. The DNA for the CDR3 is TGTGCCAGCAGAAACGAGGCCTATGGCTACACCTTC.

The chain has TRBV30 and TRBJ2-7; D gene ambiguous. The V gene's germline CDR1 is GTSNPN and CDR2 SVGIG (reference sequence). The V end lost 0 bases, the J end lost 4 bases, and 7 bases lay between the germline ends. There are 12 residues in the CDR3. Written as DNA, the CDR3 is TGTGCCTGGAGTGTAAGGAATTACGAGCAGTACTTC. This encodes CAWSVRNYEQYF.

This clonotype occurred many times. The CDR3 is CASSAGQTEQYF. The DNA for the CDR3 is TGCGCCAGCAGCGCCGGACAGACAGAGCAGTACTTC. The V and J genes are TRBV5-1 and TRBJ2-7; tentative D call: TRBD1 (6 bases). Germline V gives CDR1 SGHRS, CDR2 YFSETQ. The length of the CDR3 is 12 residues. V gave up 4 bases and J gave up 7 bases, with 12 bases separating them.

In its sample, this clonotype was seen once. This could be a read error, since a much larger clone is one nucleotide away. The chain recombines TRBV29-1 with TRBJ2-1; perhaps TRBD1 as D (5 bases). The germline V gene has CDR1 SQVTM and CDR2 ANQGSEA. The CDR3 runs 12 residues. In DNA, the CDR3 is TGCAGCGGACAGACAGCCTACAATGAGCAGTCCTTC. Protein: CSGQTAYNEQSF.

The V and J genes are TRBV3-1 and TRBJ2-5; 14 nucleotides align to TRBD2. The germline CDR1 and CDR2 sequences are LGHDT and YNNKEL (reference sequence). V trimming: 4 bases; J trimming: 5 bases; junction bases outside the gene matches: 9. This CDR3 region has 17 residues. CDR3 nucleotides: TGTGCCAGCAGCCCCGGGACTAGCGGGAGTAATCCGGAGACCCAGTACTTC. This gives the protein CASSPGTSGSNPETQYF.

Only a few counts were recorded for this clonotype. The CDR3 region has the DNA TGTGCCAGCAGTTTTAGACCGAACACTGAAGCTTTCTTT. Its protein is CASSFRPNTEAFF. The chain couples TRBV12-3 or TRBV12-4 to TRBJ1-1; D unresolved. The CDR3 runs to 13 residues. Between the trimmed V and J ends, which lost 3 bases and 1 base, there was a span of 6 bases.

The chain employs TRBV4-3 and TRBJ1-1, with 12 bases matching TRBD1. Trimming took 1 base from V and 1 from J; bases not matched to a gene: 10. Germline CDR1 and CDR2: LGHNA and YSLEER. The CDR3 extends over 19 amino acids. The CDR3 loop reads CASSQVGDRGRPANTEAFF. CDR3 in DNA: TGCGCCAGCAGCCAAGTGGGGGACAGGGGGCGCCCGGCGAACACTGAAGCTTTCTTT.

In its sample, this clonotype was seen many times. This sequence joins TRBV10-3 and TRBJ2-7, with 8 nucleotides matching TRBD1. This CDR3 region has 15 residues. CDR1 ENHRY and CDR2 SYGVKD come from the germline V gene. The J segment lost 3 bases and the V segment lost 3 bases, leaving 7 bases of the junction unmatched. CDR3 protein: CAISESGGKSYEQYF. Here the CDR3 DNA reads TGTGCCATCAGTGAATCAGGGGGCAAAAGCTACGAGCAGTACTTC.

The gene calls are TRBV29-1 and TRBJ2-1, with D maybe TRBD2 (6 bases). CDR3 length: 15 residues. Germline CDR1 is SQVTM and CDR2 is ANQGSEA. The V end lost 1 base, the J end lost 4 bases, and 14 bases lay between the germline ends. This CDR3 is CSVEGGTDLYNEQFF. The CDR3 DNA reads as TGCAGCGTTGAAGGCGGGACGGATTTATACAATGAGCAGTTCTTC.

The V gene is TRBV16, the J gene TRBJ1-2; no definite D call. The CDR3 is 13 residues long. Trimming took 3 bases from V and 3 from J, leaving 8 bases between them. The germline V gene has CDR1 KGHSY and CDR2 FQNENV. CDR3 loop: CASSHTTDYGYTF. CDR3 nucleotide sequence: TGTGCCAGCAGCCACACGACGGACTATGGCTACACCTTC.

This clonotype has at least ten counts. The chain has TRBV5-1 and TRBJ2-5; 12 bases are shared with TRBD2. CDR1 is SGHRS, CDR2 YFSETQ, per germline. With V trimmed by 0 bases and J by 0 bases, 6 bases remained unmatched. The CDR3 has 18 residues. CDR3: CASSLGGLAGSNQETQYF. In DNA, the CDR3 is TGCGCCAGCAGCTTGGGCGGACTAGCGGGGTCGAACCAAGAGACCCAGTACTTC.

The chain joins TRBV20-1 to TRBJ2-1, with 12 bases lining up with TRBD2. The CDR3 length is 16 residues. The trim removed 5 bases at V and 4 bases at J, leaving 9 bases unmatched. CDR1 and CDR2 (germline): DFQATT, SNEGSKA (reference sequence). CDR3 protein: CSALSLAGGGYNEQFF. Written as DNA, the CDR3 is TGCAGTGCTCTCTCACTAGCGGGGGGTGGTTACAATGAGCAGTTCTTC.

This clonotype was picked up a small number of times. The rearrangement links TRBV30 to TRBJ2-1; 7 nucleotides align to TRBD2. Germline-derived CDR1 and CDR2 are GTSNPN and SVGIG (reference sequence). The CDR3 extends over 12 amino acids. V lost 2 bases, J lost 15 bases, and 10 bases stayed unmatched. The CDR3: CAWSIGLVGLFF. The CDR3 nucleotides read TGTGCCTGGAGTATTGGACTAGTCGGGCTGTTCTTC. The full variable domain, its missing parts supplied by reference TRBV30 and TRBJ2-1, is SQTIHQWPATLVQPVGSPLSLECTVEGTSNPNLYWYRQAAGRGLQLLFYSVGIGQISSEVPQNLSASRPQDRQFILSSKKLLLSDSGFYLCAWSIGLVGLFFGPGTRLTVL.

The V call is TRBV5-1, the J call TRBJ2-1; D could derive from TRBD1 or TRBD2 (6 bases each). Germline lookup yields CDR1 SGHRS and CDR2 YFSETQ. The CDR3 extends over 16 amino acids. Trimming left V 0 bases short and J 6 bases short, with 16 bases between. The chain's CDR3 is CASSLEGGGGINEQFF. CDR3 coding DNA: TGCGCCAGCAGCTTGGAGGGGGGCGGTGGGATCAATGAGCAGTTCTTC.

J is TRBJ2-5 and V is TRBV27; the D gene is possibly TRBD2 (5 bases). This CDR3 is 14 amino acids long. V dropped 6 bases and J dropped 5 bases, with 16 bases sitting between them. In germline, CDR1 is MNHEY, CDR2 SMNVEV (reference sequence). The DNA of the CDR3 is TGTGCCAGCAGCGCCTTGGGAGTTCCGGAGACCCAGTACTTC. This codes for CASSALGVPETQYF.

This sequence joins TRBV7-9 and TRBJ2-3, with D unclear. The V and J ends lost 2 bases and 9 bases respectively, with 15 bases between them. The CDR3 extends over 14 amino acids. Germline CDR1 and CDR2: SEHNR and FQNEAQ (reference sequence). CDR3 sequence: CASSLMGLIETQYF. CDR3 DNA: TGTGCCAGCAGCTTAATGGGCCTAATCGAGACGCAGTATTTT.